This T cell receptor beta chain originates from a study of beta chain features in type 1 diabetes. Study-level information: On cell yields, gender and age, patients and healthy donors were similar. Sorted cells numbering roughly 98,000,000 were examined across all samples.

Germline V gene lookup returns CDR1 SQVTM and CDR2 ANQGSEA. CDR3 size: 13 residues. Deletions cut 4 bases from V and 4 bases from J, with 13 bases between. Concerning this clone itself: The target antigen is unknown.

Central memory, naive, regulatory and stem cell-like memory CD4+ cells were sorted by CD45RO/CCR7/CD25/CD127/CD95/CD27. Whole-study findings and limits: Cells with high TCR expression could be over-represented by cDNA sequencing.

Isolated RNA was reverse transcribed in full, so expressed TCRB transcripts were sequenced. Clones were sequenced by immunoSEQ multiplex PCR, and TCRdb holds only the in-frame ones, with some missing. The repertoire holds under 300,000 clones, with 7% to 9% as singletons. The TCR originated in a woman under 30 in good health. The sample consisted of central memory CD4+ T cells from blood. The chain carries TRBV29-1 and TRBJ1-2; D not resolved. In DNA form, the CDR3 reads TGCAGCGTTGGGAGCCGAGTTTCCTATGGCTACACCTTC. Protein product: CSVGSRVSYGYTF.